This T cell receptor beta chain was sequenced for a study of T cells in narcolepsy. Study outcomes and limitations: In some patient and control memory CD4+ samples, autoreactive clones were absent. Autoreactive clonotypes reportedly recurred in blood of same and different patients, not controls. Same-patient CSF and blood CD4+ T cell clonotypes included HCRT-specific and TRIB2-specific autoreactive ones.

Data came from immunoSEQ multiplex PCR; TCRdb stores just in-frame clones and leaves some out. The data show tens of thousands of clones, more than 80% seen once. About this clone: No antigen is known for it.

J was trimmed by 2 bases and V by 11 bases; bases with no gene match: 4. Germline V gives CDR1 SGHTA, CDR2 FQGNSA. CDR3 size: 13 residues. The source is a human donor with narcolepsy. The sequencing input was CD45RA- memory CD4+ T cells from PBMCs. This chain joins TRBV7-2 and TRBJ2-2; 8 bases line up with TRBD1. Written as DNA, the CDR3 is TGTGCCTGGGACAGGTTTAACACCGGGGAGCTGTTTTTT. It is translated as CAWDRFNTGELFF.